The 8 T cell receptor beta chains below come from one sample, sequenced in a study of shared clonotypes between healthy human individuals. This table comes from immunoSEQ multiplex PCR, and its TCRdb copy is limited to in-frame clones, with some not included. The sample lists a few million clones; just over 90% were seen once. Sample: naive CD4+ T cells from PBMCs. Subset meaning: CD45RA+ positively selected. The receptors shown here come from a young man in good health. Some clones in this sample may be carry-over from other donors' samples.

V gene TRBV15 combines with J gene TRBJ2-7; D unclear. Between the trimmed V and J ends, which lost 3 bases and 4 bases, there was a span of 10 bases. The germline CDR1 and CDR2 sequences are LNHNV and YYDKDF (reference sequence). This CDR3 spans 13 amino acids. Here the CDR3 DNA reads TGTGCCACCAGCAGGGATCAAACTTACGAGCAGTACTTC. This translates into CATSRDQTYEQYF.

The V gene is TRBV30, the J gene TRBJ2-1; TRBD2 aligns across 11 bases. CDR1 and CDR2 from the germline V gene are GTSNPN and SVGIG (reference sequence). The CDR3 is 15 residues long. V was pared by 2 bases and J by 7 bases, with 7 bases of the junction left unmatched. For the CDR3, the DNA is TGTGCCTGGAGTCTTCTAGCGGGAGGATGGAATGAGCAGTTCTTC. Translation: CAWSLLAGGWNEQFF.

The V gene is TRBV6-1, the J gene TRBJ2-7; 10 bases are a match to TRBD2. Germline CDR1 reads MNHNS; CDR2 reads SASEGT. This CDR3 is built from 15 residues. Trimming cost V 3 bases and J 1 base; bases outside gene matches: 3. The CDR3 is CASSERTSGSYEQYF. In nucleotides, the CDR3 is TGTGCCAGCAGTGAGCGGACTAGCGGATCCTACGAGCAGTACTTC.

The chain carries TRBV7-3 and TRBJ2-7; no firm D call. This CDR3 is built from 14 residues. The germline gives CDR1 SGHTA, CDR2 FQGTGA. Trimming stripped 0 bases from V and 5 bases from J, with 11 bases between. In DNA, the CDR3 is TGTGCCAGCAGCTTAACTTTTGGGTCCCACGAGCAGTACTTC. This sequence encodes CASSLTFGSHEQYF.

V gene TRBV7-3 combines with J gene TRBJ1-2; tentatively, D is TRBD1 (5 bases). V was trimmed by 3 bases and J by 8 bases, leaving 16 bases between them. The CDR3 is 14 amino acids. Germline loops: CDR1 SGHTA, CDR2 FQGTGA. CDR3 in amino acids: CASSLGPGMEGYTF. The CDR3 DNA is TGTGCCAGCAGCTTGGGACCAGGGATGGAAGGCTACACCTTC.

CDR3 sequence reads: CASSLQGDAGGNTIYF. In DNA, the CDR3 is TGCGCCAGCAGCTTGCAGGGGGACGCGGGAGGAAACACCATATATTTT. The V and J genes are TRBV5-1 and TRBJ1-3; 7 bases align to TRBD1. The CDR3 is made up of 16 amino acids. The ends lost 1 base at V and 4 bases at J; junction bases unmatched: 8. Germline lookup yields CDR1 SGHRS and CDR2 YFSETQ. Looking up the rest from reference TRBV5-1 and TRBJ1-3 gives the full variable domain: KAGVTQTPRYLIKTRGQQVTLSCSPISGHRSVSWYQQTPGQGLQFLFEYFSETQRNKGNFPGRFSGRQFSNSRSEMNVSTLELGDSALYLCASSLQGDAGGNTIYFGEGSWLTVV.

This chain joins TRBV28 and TRBJ2-3; TRBD1 or TRBD2 may be the D gene (5 bases each). Germline V lookup: CDR1 MDHEN, CDR2 SYDVKM. V lost 2 bases to trimming and J lost 3 bases, with 18 bases between them. The CDR3 is 17 residues long. The CDR3 sequence is CASSLLRQGRLTDTQYF. The CDR3 DNA is TGTGCCAGCAGTTTACTAAGGCAGGGAAGACTAACAGATACGCAGTATTTT.

The chain combines TRBV19 with TRBJ2-5; D remains ambiguous. The CDR3 covers 11 residues. V was pared by 6 bases and J by 6 bases, with 8 bases between. CDR1 is LNHDA and CDR2 is SQIVND in the germline V gene (reference sequence). This CDR3 reads CASRAWKTQYF. In nucleotides, the CDR3 is TGTGCCAGTAGGGCGTGGAAGACCCAGTACTTC.